One T cell receptor (beta chain) is described in this entry. Its antigen is unknown. This record belongs to a study of T cell repertoires in cytomegalovirus infection. Background on the study: Alongside well-studied HLA-B-restricted CMV epitopes, recently identified HLA-C-restricted CMV epitopes were also used. It was the public TCR beta signatures that indicated both CMV infection and matching HLA type.

A single record per CDR3 protein comes from TCRdb applying MiXCR to the reads. The profile shows about 47,000 distinct CDR3 sequences, approximately 19% of them singletons. V was cut by 2 bases and J by 6 bases, with 11 bases left in between. Germline lookup yields CDR1 GTSNPN and CDR2 SVGIG (reference sequence). The CDR3 spans 13 residues. Study conclusions and caveats: Dominating the ex vivo response were TCR beta clonotypes that were CMV-specific and HLA-C-restricted.

The gene calls are TRBV30 and TRBJ1-5; the D is unclear. Sequences were derived from CD8+ T cells from cultured PBMCs, sampled from culture after CMV antigen stimulation. The receptor's source is a human donor in good health (CMV status not recorded). Some clones in this sample may be carry-over from other donors' samples. CDR3 region: CAWSLGMVQPQHF. Written as DNA, the CDR3 is TGTGCCTGGAGTCTTGGGATGGTTCAGCCCCAGCATTTT.